This T cell receptor beta chain stems from a study of T cell changes during pregnancy in multiple sclerosis. After removal of 5 bases from V and 2 bases from J, the junction contained 4 bases not matched to a gene. The CDR3 is 14 residues long. Germline V gives CDR1 MNHNS, CDR2 SASEGT. Using immunoSEQ multiplex PCR, the repertoire was profiled, and TCRdb retains in-frame clones only, with some absent. The table includes approximately 70,000 clones, approximately 95% detected once. The chain employs TRBV6-1 and TRBJ2-7, with TRBD1 identical over 9 bases. The TCR was taken from a female donor with multiple sclerosis, enrolled in a pregnancy study. Material: CD4+ T cells from peripheral blood mononuclear cells, obtained after pregnancy. The CDR3 DNA reads TGTGCCAGCAGTCCGGGGACAGGGCCCTACGAGCAGTACTTC. As protein: CASSPGTGPYEQYF.